The rows below give T cell receptor beta chains drawn from one sample of a study of vaccination and CD4 T cells after COVID-19. MiXCR was run by TCRdb on the PCR reads, yielding one entry per CDR3 protein. The sample lists under 4,500 distinct CDR3 sequences; 38% were seen once. These receptors are not linked to any known antigen. The sequenced sample was CD4+ T cells from blood, cultured in vitro. The receptors were gathered from a human donor who had recovered from COVID-19. The CDR3 runs from the conserved cysteine through the conserved F or W. D genes are given only for firm matches. Size values are once, few and many counts, or a class for expanded clones, and some rows have none.

clone size: -
V gene: TRBV6-5
CDR3 length: 15
J gene: TRBJ2-1
D gene: TRBD2
CDR3 DNA: TGTGCCAGCAGTTACCGAATGGGACTAGTCAATGAGCAGTTCTTC
CDR3 protein: CASSYRMGLVNEQFF

clone size: -
V gene: TRBV20-1
CDR3 length: 15
J gene: TRBJ1-6
D gene: TRBD1
CDR3 DNA: TGCAGTGCTAGAGTGCTGACAGGGCGAGATTCACCCCTCCACTTT
CDR3 protein: CSARVLTGRDSPLHF

clone size: few
V gene: TRBV30
CDR3 length: 14
J gene: TRBJ1-6
D gene: -
CDR3 DNA: TGTGCCTGGAGTTTCGGGACATTTAATTCACCCCTCCACTTT
CDR3 protein: CAWSFGTFNSPLHF

clone size: -
V gene: TRBV4-2
CDR3 length: 17
J gene: TRBJ2-7
D gene: TRBD2
CDR3 DNA: TGTGCCAGCAGCCAAGAAAGTGGGCGGGAGTTACCCTACGAGCAGTACTTC
CDR3 protein: CASSQESGRELPYEQYF

clone size: -
V gene: TRBV19
CDR3 length: 17
J gene: TRBJ1-3
D gene: -
CDR3 DNA: TGTGCCAGTAGGCGGAGACGGGGGCAGGGAGTCGGAAACACCATATATTTT
CDR3 protein: CASRRRRGQGVGNTIYF

clone size: -
V gene: TRBV2
CDR3 length: 13
J gene: TRBJ2-1
D gene: -
CDR3 DNA: TGTGCCAGCAGTGAATTGGGTTACAATGAGCAGTTCTTC
CDR3 protein: CASSELGYNEQFF

clone size: medium-sized
V gene: TRBV20-1
CDR3 length: 10
J gene: TRBJ1-2
D gene: -
CDR3 DNA: TGCAGTGCTAGCTCTGGGAGGTACACCTTC
CDR3 protein: CSASSGRYTF

clone size: -
V gene: TRBV12-3/TRBV12-4
CDR3 length: 12
J gene: TRBJ1-5
D gene: -
CDR3 DNA: TGTGCCAGCAGTTTGGGGAAGTCTCCCCAGCATTTT
CDR3 protein: CASSLGKSPQHF

clone size: few
V gene: TRBV6-5
CDR3 length: 14
J gene: TRBJ1-1
D gene: -
CDR3 DNA: TGTGCCAGCAGTTACTTTCTCAGGGCTGCTGAAGCTTTCTTT
CDR3 protein: CASSYFLRAAEAFF

clone size: few
V gene: TRBV6-1
CDR3 length: 13
J gene: TRBJ1-2
D gene: TRBD1
CDR3 DNA: TGTGCCAGCAGACGACAGGGTGTCTATGGCTACACCTTC
CDR3 protein: CASRRQGVYGYTF

clone size: large
V gene: TRBV2
CDR3 length: 12
J gene: TRBJ1-1
D gene: -
CDR3 DNA: TGTGCCAGCAACCCTCTGAGTCTTGAAGCTTTCTTT
CDR3 protein: CASNPLSLEAFF

clone size: few
V gene: TRBV24-1
CDR3 length: 14
J gene: TRBJ2-5
D gene: -
CDR3 DNA: TGTGCCACCAGTGGGACTCCCCCAGAAGAGACCCAGTACTTC
CDR3 protein: CATSGTPPEETQYF

clone size: large
V gene: TRBV6-1
CDR3 length: 15
J gene: TRBJ1-5
D gene: -
CDR3 DNA: TGTGCCAGCAGTAGCTTGGCCCGTCGGGATCAGCCCCAGCATTTT
CDR3 protein: CASSSLARRDQPQHF

clone size: -
V gene: TRBV6-5
CDR3 length: 13
J gene: TRBJ1-2
D gene: TRBD1
CDR3 DNA: TGTGCCAGCAGTTCCGCAGGGGGCACTCGCTACACCTTC
CDR3 protein: CASSSAGGTRYTF

clone size: -
V gene: TRBV6-2/TRBV6-3
CDR3 length: 16
J gene: TRBJ2-3
D gene: TRBD1
CDR3 DNA: TGTGCCAGCAGTAAGAAGACAGGGGGGGTGACAGATACGCAGTATTTT
CDR3 protein: CASSKKTGGVTDTQYF

clone size: -
V gene: TRBV6-1
CDR3 length: 14
J gene: TRBJ1-1
D gene: -
CDR3 DNA: TGTGCCAGCAGTCCCGTGACAGGGAACACTGAAGCTTTCTTT
CDR3 protein: CASSPVTGNTEAFF

clone size: -
V gene: TRBV5-1
CDR3 length: 16
J gene: TRBJ2-1
D gene: -
CDR3 DNA: TGCGCCAGCAGCCCCGGATCCGGGATCTCCTACAATGAGCAGTTCTTC
CDR3 protein: CASSPGSGISYNEQFF

clone size: -
V gene: TRBV2
CDR3 length: 15
J gene: TRBJ2-5
D gene: TRBD2
CDR3 DNA: TGTGCCAGCAAGGCTAGCGGGTTCTCGGAGTCGGCCCAGTACTTC
CDR3 protein: CASKASGFSESAQYF

clone size: few
V gene: TRBV2
CDR3 length: 10
J gene: TRBJ2-1
D gene: -
CDR3 DNA: TGTGCCAGCGGGGGCAATGAGCAGTTCTTC
CDR3 protein: CASGGNEQFF

clone size: few
V gene: TRBV20-1
CDR3 length: 16
J gene: TRBJ2-3
D gene: -
CDR3 DNA: TGCAGTGCTAGTAAGACAGGCGATTCTAGCACAGATACGCAGTATTTT
CDR3 protein: CSASKTGDSSTDTQYF

clone size: -
V gene: TRBV5-1
CDR3 length: 17
J gene: TRBJ2-5
D gene: -
CDR3 DNA: TGCGCCAGCAGCTTGGAAGGCCGGGACTCCATAGAAGAGACCCAGTACTTC
CDR3 protein: CASSLEGRDSIEETQYF

clone size: few
V gene: TRBV2
CDR3 length: 14
J gene: TRBJ1-2
D gene: TRBD1
CDR3 DNA: TGTGCCAGCATGCCGGGACAGGGATCGTATGGCTACACCTTC
CDR3 protein: CASMPGQGSYGYTF

clone size: -
V gene: TRBV21-1
CDR3 length: 16
J gene: TRBJ2-3
D gene: -
CDR3 DNA: TGTGCCAGCTCCCCAATTCAGGGAGAAGGCACAGATACGCAGTATTTT
CDR3 protein: CASSPIQGEGTDTQYF

clone size: -
V gene: TRBV30
CDR3 length: 14
J gene: TRBJ2-2
D gene: TRBD1
CDR3 DNA: TGTGCCTCTGGACAGGACGCGAACACCGGGGAGCTGTTTTTT
CDR3 protein: CASGQDANTGELFF

clone size: -
V gene: TRBV2
CDR3 length: 14
J gene: TRBJ1-5
D gene: -
CDR3 DNA: TGTGCCAGCAGCAGACAGTCTAGCAATCAGCCCCAGCATTTT
CDR3 protein: CASSRQSSNQPQHF

clone size: -
V gene: TRBV4-2
CDR3 length: 16
J gene: TRBJ2-2
D gene: -
CDR3 DNA: TGTGCCAGCAGCCAAGAGGAGCGGACCTCCACCGGGGAGCTGTTTTTT
CDR3 protein: CASSQEERTSTGELFF

clone size: few
V gene: TRBV7-2
CDR3 length: 14
J gene: TRBJ2-1
D gene: -
CDR3 DNA: TGTGCCAGCAGCTACATGACAGGACCGGGTGAGCAGTTCTTC
CDR3 protein: CASSYMTGPGEQFF

clone size: -
V gene: TRBV6-4
CDR3 length: 14
J gene: TRBJ2-1
D gene: -
CDR3 DNA: TGTGCCAGCAGTGAAGGCCCTAGCCGTGCTGAGCAGTTCTTC
CDR3 protein: CASSEGPSRAEQFF

clone size: few
V gene: TRBV5-1
CDR3 length: 12
J gene: TRBJ2-7
D gene: -
CDR3 DNA: TGCGCCAGCAGCGCGCCCGGCGGGGAGCAGTACTTC
CDR3 protein: CASSAPGGEQYF

clone size: -
V gene: TRBV12-3/TRBV12-4
CDR3 length: 15
J gene: TRBJ1-1
D gene: -
CDR3 DNA: TGTGCCAGCAGTTTGACCCCCGGGGGCCCCACTGAAGCTTTCTTT
CDR3 protein: CASSLTPGGPTEAFF

clone size: -
V gene: TRBV20-1
CDR3 length: 14
J gene: TRBJ2-5
D gene: TRBD2
CDR3 DNA: TGCAGTGCTAGTAGCGGGAGAATCCGAGAGACCCAGTACTTC
CDR3 protein: CSASSGRIRETQYF

clone size: -
V gene: TRBV10-3
CDR3 length: 14
J gene: TRBJ2-7
D gene: TRBD2
CDR3 DNA: TGTGCCATCAGGGGAGCGGGGGACCCCTACGAGCAGTACTTC
CDR3 protein: CAIRGAGDPYEQYF

clone size: -
V gene: TRBV20-1
CDR3 length: 14
J gene: TRBJ1-2
D gene: -
CDR3 DNA: TGCAGTGCTAGTGTTCAGGGTTCGGGCTATGGCTACACCTTC
CDR3 protein: CSASVQGSGYGYTF

clone size: once
V gene: TRBV29-1
CDR3 length: 13
J gene: TRBJ1-3
D gene: -
CDR3 DNA: TGCAGCGTCGATATAAGGGGAGGAAACACCATATATTTT
CDR3 protein: CSVDIRGGNTIYF

clone size: few
V gene: TRBV27
CDR3 length: 13
J gene: TRBJ2-1
D gene: TRBD2
CDR3 DNA: TGTGCCAGCAGGCGACAAGCGGGAGATGAGCAGTTCTTC
CDR3 protein: CASRRQAGDEQFF

clone size: -
V gene: TRBV24-1
CDR3 length: 18
J gene: TRBJ1-2
D gene: TRBD1
CDR3 DNA: TGTGCCACCAGTGACTCCGGGACAGGGGCCTTGGGCGGTAGTGGCTACACCTTC
CDR3 protein: CATSDSGTGALGGSGYTF

clone size: -
V gene: TRBV15
CDR3 length: 14
J gene: TRBJ1-2
D gene: TRBD1
CDR3 DNA: TGTGCCACCAGCAGGGGGGACAGTAACTATGGCTACACCTTC
CDR3 protein: CATSRGDSNYGYTF

clone size: -
V gene: TRBV20-1
CDR3 length: 15
J gene: TRBJ2-1
D gene: -
CDR3 DNA: TGCAGTGCTGCCAGAATTCCTGTCTCCTACAATGAGCAGTTCTTC
CDR3 protein: CSAARIPVSYNEQFF

clone size: -
V gene: TRBV5-6
CDR3 length: 14
J gene: TRBJ1-2
D gene: -
CDR3 DNA: TGTGCCAGCAGCCCAAGGACAGCCAACTATGGCTACACCTTC
CDR3 protein: CASSPRTANYGYTF

clone size: -
V gene: TRBV25-1
CDR3 length: 15
J gene: TRBJ2-1
D gene: TRBD2
CDR3 DNA: TGTGCCAGCAGTGAAAACCTAGCGGGAGGTAATGAGCAGTTCTTC
CDR3 protein: CASSENLAGGNEQFF

clone size: -
V gene: TRBV5-1
CDR3 length: 13
J gene: TRBJ1-2
D gene: -
CDR3 DNA: TGCGCCAGCAGCTTAGGCGGAATTGGGGGCTACACCTTC
CDR3 protein: CASSLGGIGGYTF

clone size: large
V gene: TRBV5-6
CDR3 length: 12
J gene: TRBJ1-2
D gene: -
CDR3 DNA: TGTGCCAGCACCGAATCTACAGGACACGGCACCTTC
CDR3 protein: CASTESTGHGTF

clone size: -
V gene: TRBV2
CDR3 length: 16
J gene: TRBJ2-5
D gene: TRBD2
CDR3 DNA: TGTGCCAGCAGGAGCCAAACTAGCGGGAGGGTGGAGACCCAGTACTTC
CDR3 protein: CASRSQTSGRVETQYF

clone size: few
V gene: TRBV7-8
CDR3 length: 17
J gene: TRBJ2-3
D gene: TRBD2
CDR3 DNA: TGTGCCAGCAGCTTAGGAGGGACTAGCGGGAACACAGATACGCAGTATTTT
CDR3 protein: CASSLGGTSGNTDTQYF

clone size: medium-sized
V gene: TRBV6-1
CDR3 length: 15
J gene: TRBJ2-3
D gene: -
CDR3 DNA: TGTGCCAGCAGTGAAGCGTTGGGGCACACAGATACGCAGTATTTT
CDR3 protein: CASSEALGHTDTQYF